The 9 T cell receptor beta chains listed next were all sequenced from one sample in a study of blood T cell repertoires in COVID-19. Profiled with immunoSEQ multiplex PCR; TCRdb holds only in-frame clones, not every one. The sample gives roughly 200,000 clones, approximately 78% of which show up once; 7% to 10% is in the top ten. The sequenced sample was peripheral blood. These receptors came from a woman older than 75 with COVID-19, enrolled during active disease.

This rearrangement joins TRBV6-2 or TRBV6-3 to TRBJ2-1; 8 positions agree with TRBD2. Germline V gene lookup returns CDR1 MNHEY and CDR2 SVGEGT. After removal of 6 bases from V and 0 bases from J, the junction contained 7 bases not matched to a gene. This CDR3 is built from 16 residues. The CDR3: CASSLAGIHSYNEQFF. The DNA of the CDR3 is TGTGCCAGCAGCTTAGCGGGAATACACTCCTACAATGAGCAGTTCTTC.

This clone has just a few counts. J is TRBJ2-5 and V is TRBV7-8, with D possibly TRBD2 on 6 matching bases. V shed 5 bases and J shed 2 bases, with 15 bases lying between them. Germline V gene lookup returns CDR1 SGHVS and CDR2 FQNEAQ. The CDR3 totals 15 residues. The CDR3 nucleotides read TGTGCCAGCAGCCCCCGGGGGACCCTACAAGAGACCCAGTACTTC. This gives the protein CASSPRGTLQETQYF.

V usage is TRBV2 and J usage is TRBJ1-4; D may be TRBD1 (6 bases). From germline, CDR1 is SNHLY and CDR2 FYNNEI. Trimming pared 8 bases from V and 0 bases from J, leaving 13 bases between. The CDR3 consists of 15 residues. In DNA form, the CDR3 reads TGTGCCAGCGGTGGGAACAGGGCAACTAATGAAAAACTGTTTTTT. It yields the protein CASGGNRATNEKLFF. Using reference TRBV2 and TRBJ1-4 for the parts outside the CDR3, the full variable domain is EPEVTQTPSHQVTQMGQEVILRCVPISNHLYFYWYRQILGQKVEFLVSFYNNEISEKSEIFDDQFSVERPDGSNFTLKIRSTKLEDSAMYFCASGGNRATNEKLFFGSGTQLSVL.

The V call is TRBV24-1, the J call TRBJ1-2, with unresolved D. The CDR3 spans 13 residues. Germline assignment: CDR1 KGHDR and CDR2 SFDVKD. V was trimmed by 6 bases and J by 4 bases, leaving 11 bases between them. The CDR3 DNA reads TGTGCCACCAGTCGGGAGCGAATCTATGGCTACACCTTC. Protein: CATSRERIYGYTF.

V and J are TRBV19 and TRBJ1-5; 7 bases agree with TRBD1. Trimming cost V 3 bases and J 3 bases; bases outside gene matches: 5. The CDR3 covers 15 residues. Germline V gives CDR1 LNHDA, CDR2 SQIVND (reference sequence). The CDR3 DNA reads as TGTGCCAGTAGTATGGAGGGGGCACCCAATCAGCCCCAGCATTTT. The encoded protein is CASSMEGAPNQPQHF. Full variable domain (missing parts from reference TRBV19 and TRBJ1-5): DGGITQSPKYLFRKEGQNVTLSCEQNLNHDAMYWYRQDPGQGLRLIYYSQIVNDFQKGDIAEGYSVSREKKESFPLTVTSAQKNPTAFYLCASSMEGAPNQPQHFGDGTRLSIL.

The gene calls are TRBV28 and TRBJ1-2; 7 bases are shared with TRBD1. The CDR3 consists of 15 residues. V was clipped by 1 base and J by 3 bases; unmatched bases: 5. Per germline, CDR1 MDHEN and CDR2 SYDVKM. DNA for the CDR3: TGTGCCAGCAGTTTATTGGTCAGGGGGGACTATGGCTACACCTTC. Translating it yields CASSLLVRGDYGYTF.

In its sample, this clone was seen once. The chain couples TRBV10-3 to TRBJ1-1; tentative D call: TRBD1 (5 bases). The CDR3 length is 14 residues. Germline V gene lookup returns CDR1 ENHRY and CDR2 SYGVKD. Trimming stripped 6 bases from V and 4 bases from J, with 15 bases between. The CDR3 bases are TGTGCCATCAGGGAAGTCGGGCAGGGCACTGAAGCTTTCTTT. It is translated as CAIREVGQGTEAFF.

The CDR3 region has the DNA TGTGCCAGCAGTTCTATAGGGACAACGCGCGGGGAAAAACTGTTTTTT. Translating it yields CASSSIGTTRGEKLFF. The V and J genes are TRBV27 and TRBJ1-4; D possibly corresponds to TRBD1 (6 bases). Germline assignment: CDR1 MNHEY and CDR2 SMNVEV (reference sequence). Trimming took 4 bases from V and 8 from J, leaving 20 bases between them. CDR3 size: 16 residues.

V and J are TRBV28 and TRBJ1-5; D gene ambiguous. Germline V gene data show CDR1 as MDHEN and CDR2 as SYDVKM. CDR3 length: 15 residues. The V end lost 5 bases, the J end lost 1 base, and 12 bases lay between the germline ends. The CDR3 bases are TGTGCCAGCAGTCCGATCCGCGGGAGCAATCAGCCCCAGCATTTT. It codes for CASSPIRGSNQPQHF.